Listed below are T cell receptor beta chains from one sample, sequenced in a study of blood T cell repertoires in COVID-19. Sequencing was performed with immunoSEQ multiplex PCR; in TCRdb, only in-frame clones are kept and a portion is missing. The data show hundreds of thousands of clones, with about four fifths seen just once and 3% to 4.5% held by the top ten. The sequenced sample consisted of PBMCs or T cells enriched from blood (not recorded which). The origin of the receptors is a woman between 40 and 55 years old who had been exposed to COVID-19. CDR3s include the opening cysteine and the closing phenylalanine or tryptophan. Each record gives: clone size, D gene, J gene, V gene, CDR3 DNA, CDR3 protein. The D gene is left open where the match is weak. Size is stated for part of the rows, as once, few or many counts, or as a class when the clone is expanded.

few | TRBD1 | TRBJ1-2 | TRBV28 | TGTGCCATACAGGGGGGGTTCTATGGCTACACCTTC | CAIQGGFYGYTF
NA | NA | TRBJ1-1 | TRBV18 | TGTGCCAGCTCACCACCCGGAGCTCCTGAAGCTTTCTTT | CASSPPGAPEAFF
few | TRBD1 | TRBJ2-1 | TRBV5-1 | TGCGCCAGCTCCCGCGTTGGACAGGGATTTAACAATGAGCAGTTCTTC | CASSRVGQGFNNEQFF
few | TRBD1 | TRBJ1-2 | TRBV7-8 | TGTGCCAGCAGCCAGGGACAGGGGGCGCAAGGCTACACCTTC | CASSQGQGAQGYTF
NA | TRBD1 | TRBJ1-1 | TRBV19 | TGTGCCAGTAGTAGGGGGACAGGGTTGACTGAAGCTTTCTTT | CASSRGTGLTEAFF
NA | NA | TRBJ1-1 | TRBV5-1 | TGCGCCAGCAGCTCACAGGGCCCTGAAGCTTTCTTT | CASSSQGPEAFF
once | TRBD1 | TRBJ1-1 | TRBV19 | TGTGCCAGTACGAAGGCGGGTTGGACAGGGATGAGCACTGAAGCTTTCTTT | CASTKAGWTGMSTEAFF
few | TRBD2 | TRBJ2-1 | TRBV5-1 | TGCGCCAGCAGCTTGGGGCTAGCGGGATACAATGAGCAGTTCTTC | CASSLGLAGYNEQFF
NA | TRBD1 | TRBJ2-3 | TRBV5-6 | TGTGCCAGCGAAGTAGGGACAGGAGGATTTTTAGAAACAGATACGCAGTATTTT | CASEVGTGGFLETDTQYF
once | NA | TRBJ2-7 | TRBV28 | TGTGCCAGCAGTTTAGAGGGTTTCTACGAGCAGTACTTC | CASSLEGFYEQYF
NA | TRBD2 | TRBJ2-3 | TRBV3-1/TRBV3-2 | TGTGCCAGCAGCCAAGAAGGGGTGCTAGCGGGGGGTCTCGGAACAGATACGCAGTATTTT | CASSQEGVLAGGLGTDTQYF
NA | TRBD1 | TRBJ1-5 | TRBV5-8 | TGTGCCAGCAGCCGCGTGACAGGGGGGAGCAATCAGCCCCAGCATTTT | CASSRVTGGSNQPQHF
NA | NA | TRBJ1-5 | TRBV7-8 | TGTGCCAGCAGCCCCCTGGCAGATCAGCCCCAGCATTTT | CASSPLADQPQHF
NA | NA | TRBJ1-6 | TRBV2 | TGTGCCAGCAGCCTTCTACAGGCCTCTTATAATTCACCCCTCCACTTT | CASSLLQASYNSPLHF
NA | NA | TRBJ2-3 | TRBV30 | TGTGCCTGGAGGGTGGGACTCCACGGGGCAGATACGCAGTATTTT | CAWRVGLHGADTQYF
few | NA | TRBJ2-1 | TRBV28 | TGTGCCAGCAGTTTACTCAGCCAGAACTACAATAGTGAGCAGTTCTTC | CASSLLSQNYNSEQFF
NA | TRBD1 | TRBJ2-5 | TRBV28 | TGTGCCAGCAGCCCGACCGGGACAGGGGTTCGGGAGACCCAGTACTTC | CASSPTGTGVRETQYF
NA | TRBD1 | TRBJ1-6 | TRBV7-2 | TGTGCCAGCACCTTGGACAGGGGGCAAACACCCCTCCACTTT | CASTLDRGQTPLHF
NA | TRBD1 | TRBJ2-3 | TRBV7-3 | TGTGCCAGCAGCTTGATGACAGGGGACACAGATACGCAGTATTTT | CASSLMTGDTDTQYF
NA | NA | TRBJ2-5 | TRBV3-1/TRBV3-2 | TGTGCCAGCAGTTTCTACGGGACCCAGTACTTC | CASSFYGTQYF
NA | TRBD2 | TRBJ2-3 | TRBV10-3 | TGTGCCATCAGTGACACCGGGGGGGCGGGAGATACGCAGTATTTT | CAISDTGGAGDTQYF
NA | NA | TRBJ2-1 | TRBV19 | TGTGCCAGTAGTATAGGGCCAGGGGTTTTTTACAATGAGCAGTTCTTC | CASSIGPGVFYNEQFF
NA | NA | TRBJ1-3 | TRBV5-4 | TGTGCCAGCAGCTCTGATCTCCAAGGGGCGCCTTATGGAAACACCATATATTTT | CASSSDLQGAPYGNTIYF
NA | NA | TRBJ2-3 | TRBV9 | TGTGCCAGCAGCGAGGCGGGACAGAGCACAGATACGCAGTATTTT | CASSEAGQSTDTQYF
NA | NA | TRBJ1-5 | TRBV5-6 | TGTGCCAGCAGCTTGAAGGGGAGGGGCAATCAGCCCCAGCATTTT | CASSLKGRGNQPQHF
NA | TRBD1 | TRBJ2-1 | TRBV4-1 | TGCGCCAGCAGCCAAGCAGGGGGCGGAGGTGATGAGCAGTTCTTC | CASSQAGGGGDEQFF
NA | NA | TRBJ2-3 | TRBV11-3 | TGTGCCAGCAAAGGGCAGGGGCGGGCAGATACGCAGTATTTT | CASKGQGRADTQYF
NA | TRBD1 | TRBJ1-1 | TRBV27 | TGTGCCAGCAGTTTACCGGGACAGGGAACTGAAGCTTTCTTT | CASSLPGQGTEAFF
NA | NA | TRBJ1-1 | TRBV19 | TGTGCCAGTAGTATGGGGGCCAGAGTGAACACTGAAGCTTTCTTT | CASSMGARVNTEAFF
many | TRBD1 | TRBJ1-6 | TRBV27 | TGTGCCAGCAGTTCCGGGACAGGGGAAACTTCACCCCTCCACTTT | CASSSGTGETSPLHF
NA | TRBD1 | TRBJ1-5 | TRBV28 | TGTGCCAGCAGTCTCCCCGGACAGGTTCAAAATAGCAATCAGCCCCAGCATTTT | CASSLPGQVQNSNQPQHF
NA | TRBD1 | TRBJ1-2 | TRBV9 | TGTGCCAGCAGCCGACAGGGTGCGGGCTATGGCTACACCTTC | CASSRQGAGYGYTF
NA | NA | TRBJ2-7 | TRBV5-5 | TGTGCCAGCAGCTTGGTGGGCCCGTTCAACGAGCAGTACTTC | CASSLVGPFNEQYF
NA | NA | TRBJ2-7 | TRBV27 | TGTGCCAGCAGTTTATCAGTCAGGTCACAAATTCCTTACGAGCAGTACTTC | CASSLSVRSQIPYEQYF
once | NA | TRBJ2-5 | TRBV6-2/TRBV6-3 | TGTGCCAGCAGTTGGCAGCAGGGGCAAGAGACCCAGTACTTC | CASSWQQGQETQYF
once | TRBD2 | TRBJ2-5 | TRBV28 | TGTGCCAGCATGGGGGGGAAGGAGACCCAGTACTTC | CASMGGKETQYF
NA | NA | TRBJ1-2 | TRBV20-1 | TGCAGTGCCCCCTGGCAGGGTGGCTACACCTTC | CSAPWQGGYTF
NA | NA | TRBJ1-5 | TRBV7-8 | TGTGCCAGCAGCTTTAGAAAGTTAAATCAGCCCCAGCATTTT | CASSFRKLNQPQHF
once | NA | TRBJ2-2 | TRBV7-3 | TGTGCCAGCAGCCCCTCCCGGGGGGCCGCGAACACCGGGGAGCTGTTTTTT | CASSPSRGAANTGELFF
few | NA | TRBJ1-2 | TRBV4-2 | TGTGCCAGCAGCCAAGATCGAGGCCTTATAAGTTATGGCTACACCTTC | CASSQDRGLISYGYTF
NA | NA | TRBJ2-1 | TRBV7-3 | TGTGCCAGCAGCTTTACAGGAGATGAGCAGTTCTTC | CASSFTGDEQFF
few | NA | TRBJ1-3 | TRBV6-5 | TGTGCCAGCAGTTACTACGACAGGAACTCTGGAAACACCATATATTTT | CASSYYDRNSGNTIYF
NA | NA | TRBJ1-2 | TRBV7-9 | TGTGCCAGCAGCCCCCAGTCTAACTATGGCTACACCTTC | CASSPQSNYGYTF
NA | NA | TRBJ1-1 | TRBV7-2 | TGTGCCAGCAGCTCGGAAGGACTGCCGAACACTGAAGCTTTCTTT | CASSSEGLPNTEAFF
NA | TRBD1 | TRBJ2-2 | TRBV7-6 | TGTGCCAGCAGCTTGGAACAGGGGGTTACCGGGGAGCTGTTTTTT | CASSLEQGVTGELFF
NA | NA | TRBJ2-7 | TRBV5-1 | TGCGCCAGCAGCCCCGTCGGTGTTACCACCTACGAGCAGTACTTC | CASSPVGVTTYEQYF
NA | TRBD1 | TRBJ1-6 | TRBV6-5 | TGTGCCAGCAGTTACTCCGACAGGGGGCGGTCACCCCTCCACTTT | CASSYSDRGRSPLHF
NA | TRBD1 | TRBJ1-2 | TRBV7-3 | TGTGCCAGCAGCGAACAAACAGGGGACGGCTACACCTTC | CASSEQTGDGYTF